The 6 T cell receptor beta chains reported below all come from one sample, sequenced in a study of beta chain features in type 1 diabetes. Expressed TCRB transcripts were sequenced after all isolated RNA was converted to cDNA. Repertoires were generated with immunoSEQ multiplex PCR, while TCRdb's copy carries only in-frame clones and drops some. Among 120,000 to 150,000 clones listed, roughly 10% were seen once. Sequencing was performed on central memory CD4+ T cells from blood. These receptors were collected from a woman in her forties in good health.

This clone appeared a few times. The chain couples TRBV6-5 to TRBJ2-7; TRBD1 matches at 7 bases. The CDR3 contains 14 residues. After removal of 9 bases from V and 2 bases from J, the junction contained 10 bases not matched to a gene. Germline CDR1 MNHEY, CDR2 SVGAGI. The CDR3 sequence is CASSPLTGAYEQYF. Here the CDR3 DNA reads TGTGCCAGTTCGCCACTTACAGGGGCCTACGAGCAGTACTTC.

The gene calls are TRBV13 and TRBJ2-7; D might be TRBD2 (5 bases). The V end lost 5 bases, the J end lost 7 bases, and 9 bases lay between the germline ends. This CDR3 comprises 11 residues. Germline CDR1 PRHDT, CDR2 FYEKMQ (reference sequence). The CDR3 sequence: CASSPSGEQYF. As DNA, the CDR3 is TGTGCCAGCAGCCCCTCGGGGGAGCAGTACTTC. The complete variable domain, with remaining parts taken from reference TRBV13 and TRBJ2-7, reads AAGVIQSPRHLIKEKRETATLKCYPIPRHDTVYWYQQGPGQDPQFLISFYEKMQSDKGSIPDRFSAQQFSDYHSELNMSSLELGDSALYFCASSPSGEQYFGPGTRLTVT.

The chain links TRBV5-1 to TRBJ2-3, with 16 bases lining up with TRBD2. Trimming removed 4 bases from V and 5 bases from J; junction bases left unmatched: 10. CDR1 is SGHRS, CDR2 YFSETQ, per germline. The CDR3 loop spans 18 amino acids. CDR3 bases: TGCGCCAGCAGCGGAACCGGGACTAGCGGGGGGGCCGGAGATACGCAGTATTTT. Translating it yields CASSGTGTSGGAGDTQYF. The whole variable domain, remainder taken from reference TRBV5-1 and TRBJ2-3, is KAGVTQTPRYLIKTRGQQVTLSCSPISGHRSVSWYQQTPGQGLQFLFEYFSETQRNKGNFPGRFSGRQFSNSRSEMNVSTLELGDSALYLCASSGTGTSGGAGDTQYFGPGTRLTVL.

In DNA form, the CDR3 reads TGTGCCAGCTCACCACCGCAGGGAGGCCAAGAGACCCAGTACTTC. This codes for CASSPPQGGQETQYF. The J gene is TRBJ2-5, the V gene TRBV18; perhaps TRBD2 as D (6 bases). Per the germline V gene, CDR1 is KGHSH and CDR2 is LQKENI. V was shortened by 0 bases and J by 1 base, with 9 bases between the two germline ends. The CDR3 sequence is 15 residues long. Together with reference TRBV18 and TRBJ2-5, the CDR3 gives the full variable domain: NAGVMQNPRHLVRRRGQEARLRCSPMKGHSHVYWYRQLPEEGLKFMVYLQKENIIDESGMPKERFSAEFPKEGPSILRIQQVVRGDSAAYFCASSPPQGGQETQYFGPGTRLLVL.

This clone was counted ten times or more. In DNA form, the CDR3 reads TGTGCCAGCAGCCAAGTCCAGCCAGGGGCACCCCTCCACTTT. Its protein is CASSQVQPGAPLHF. The chain is built from TRBV7-9 and TRBJ1-6; D is possibly TRBD1 (6 bases). The V gene lost 5 bases and the J gene lost 11 bases, with 16 bases spanning the gap. The CDR3 spans 14 residues. Germline V gene lookup returns CDR1 SEHNR and CDR2 FQNEAQ (reference sequence).

This clone was picked up a small number of times. The chain recombines TRBV7-2 with TRBJ2-5; 7 bases are a match to TRBD1. J lost 2 bases, V lost 1 base, and 7 bases had no gene match. The CDR3 length is 16 residues. Germline V lookup: CDR1 SGHTA, CDR2 FQGNSA. The CDR3 nucleotides are TGTGCCAGCAGCTTAGGGGGTCGGACAGGTCAAGAGACCCAGTACTTC. Encoded protein: CASSLGGRTGQETQYF.